This T cell receptor (beta chain) stems from a study of cytomegalovirus exposure and HLA in healthy donors. As regards this clone: Its antigen is as yet unknown.

Study results and limitations: Rarity marked most TCR sequences, yet some public TCRs occurred in many donors.

With V trimmed by 2 bases and J by 0 bases, 3 bases remained unmatched. The CDR3 has 15 residues. CDR1 is SGDLS, CDR2 YYNGEE, per germline. Assay used: immunoSEQ multiplex PCR; TCRdb lists only in-frame clones, some missing. The data show around 300,000 clones, approximately 85% seen once. What was sequenced was PBMCs. The TCR was taken from a man younger than 40 in good health and CMV-seronegative. This rearrangement joins TRBV9 to TRBJ1-1; TRBD1 aligns across 8 bases. CDR3 bases: TGTGCCAGCAGCGTCCGACAGGGGATGAACACTGAAGCTTTCTTT. Translation gives CASSVRQGMNTEAFF.